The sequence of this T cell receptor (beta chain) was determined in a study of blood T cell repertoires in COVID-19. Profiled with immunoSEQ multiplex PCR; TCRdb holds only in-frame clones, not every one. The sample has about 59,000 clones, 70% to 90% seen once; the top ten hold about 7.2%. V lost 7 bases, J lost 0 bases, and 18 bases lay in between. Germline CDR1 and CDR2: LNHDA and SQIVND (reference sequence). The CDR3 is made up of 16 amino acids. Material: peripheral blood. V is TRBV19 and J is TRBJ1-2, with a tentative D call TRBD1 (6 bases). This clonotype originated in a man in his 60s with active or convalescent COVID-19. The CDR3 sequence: CASTPIGAGANYGYTF. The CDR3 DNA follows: TGTGCCAGTACCCCGATTGGGGCAGGGGCTAACTATGGCTACACCTTC.